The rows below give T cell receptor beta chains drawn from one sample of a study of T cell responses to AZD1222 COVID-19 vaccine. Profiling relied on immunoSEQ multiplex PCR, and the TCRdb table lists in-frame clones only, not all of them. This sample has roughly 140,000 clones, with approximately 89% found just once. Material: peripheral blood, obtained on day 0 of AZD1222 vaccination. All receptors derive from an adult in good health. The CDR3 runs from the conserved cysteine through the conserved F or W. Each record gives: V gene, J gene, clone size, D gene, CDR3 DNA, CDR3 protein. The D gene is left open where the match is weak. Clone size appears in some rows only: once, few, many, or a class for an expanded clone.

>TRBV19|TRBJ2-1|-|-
TGTGCCAGTAGTATCAAAGCCGAGGTCCTCTACAATGAGCAGTTCTTC
CASSIKAEVLYNEQFF
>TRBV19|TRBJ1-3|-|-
TGTGCCAGTAGAAGAGATGGGGGGCCTGGAAACACCATATATTTT
CASRRDGGPGNTIYF
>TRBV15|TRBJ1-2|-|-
TGTGCCACCAGCAGAGGATTAATAGGGTTTGTCTCTGGCTACACCTTC
CATSRGLIGFVSGYTF
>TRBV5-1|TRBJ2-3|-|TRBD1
TGCGCCAGCAGCTTGGGGGACAGAGGCCCAGATACGCAGTATTTT
CASSLGDRGPDTQYF
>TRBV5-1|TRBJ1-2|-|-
TGCGCCAGCAGCTTGAGGGAACCCTATGGCTACACCTTC
CASSLREPYGYTF
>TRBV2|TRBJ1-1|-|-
TGTGCCAGCAGTCCTCGGGGGGGGGAGATTACTGAAGCTTTCTTT
CASSPRGGEITEAFF
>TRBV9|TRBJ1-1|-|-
TGTGCCAGCAGCGTAGCTTCAGGGAGCACTGAAGCTTTCTTT
CASSVASGSTEAFF
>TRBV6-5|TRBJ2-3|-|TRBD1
TGTGCCAGCAGTTACGGGACAGGGGACACAGATACGCAGTATTTT
CASSYGTGDTDTQYF
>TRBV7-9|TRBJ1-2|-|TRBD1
TGTGCCAGCATCGGGACAGGGGGTTATGGCTACACCTTC
CASIGTGGYGYTF
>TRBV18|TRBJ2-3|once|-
TGTGCCAGCTCACCTTCTTTACGGCTCCCTCAATCTTCTAGCACAGATACGCAGTATTTT
CASSPSLRLPQSSSTDTQYF
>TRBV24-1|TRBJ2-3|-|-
TGTGCCACCAGTGATGCCCGCACAGATACGCAGTATTTT
CATSDARTDTQYF
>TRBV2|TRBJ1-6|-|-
TGTGCCAGCAAGGGTCCGGGGTGGAATTCACCCCTCCACTTT
CASKGPGWNSPLHF
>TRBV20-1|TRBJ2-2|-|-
TGCAGTGCTAGTGCGGAGAACACCGGGGAGCTGTTTTTT
CSASAENTGELFF
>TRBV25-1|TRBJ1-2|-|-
TGTGCCAGCAGTGATTTAGACGGTTTTCCTGGCTACACCTTC
CASSDLDGFPGYTF
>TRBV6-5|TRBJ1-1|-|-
TGTGCCAGCAGTTACGGAGGGTCCGGGCGGAACACTGAAGCTTTCTTT
CASSYGGSGRNTEAFF
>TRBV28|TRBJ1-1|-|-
TGTGCCAGCAGTTTTACGACAGGCGGTTACACTGAAGCTTTCTTT
CASSFTTGGYTEAFF
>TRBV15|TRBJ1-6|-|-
TGTGCCACCAGCAGAGGCCAGAGGCTTAATTCACCCCTCCACTTT
CATSRGQRLNSPLHF
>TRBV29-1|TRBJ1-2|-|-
TGCAGCGTTGAACGGAATAACTATGGCTACACCTTC
CSVERNNYGYTF
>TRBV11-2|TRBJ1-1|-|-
TGTGCCAGCAGCCCTGGCTCGGGTAGGGAGGATGAAGCTTTCTTT
CASSPGSGREDEAFF
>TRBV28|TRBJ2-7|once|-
TGTGCCAGCCACCCTGGGAGTAGCTCCTACGAGCAGTACTTC
CASHPGSSSYEQYF
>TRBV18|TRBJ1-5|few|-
TGTGCCAGCTCACTACAGGGTGGTCAGCCCCAGCATTTT
CASSLQGGQPQHF
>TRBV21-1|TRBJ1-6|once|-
TGTGCCAGCAGCAAAGCGGGCCGTGGGGGGGCTAATTCACCCCTCCACTTT
CASSKAGRGGANSPLHF
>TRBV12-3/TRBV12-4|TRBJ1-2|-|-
TGTGCCAGCAGTCAAAGACGCGGCTACACCTTC
CASSQRRGYTF
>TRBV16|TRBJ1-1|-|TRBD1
TGTGCCAGCAGCCCCAGGGTACAGGGGGCGGCTGAAGCTTTCTTT
CASSPRVQGAAEAFF
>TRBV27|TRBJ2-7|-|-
TGTGCCAGCAGTTTAAAGTGGAGCTACGAGCAGTACTTC
CASSLKWSYEQYF
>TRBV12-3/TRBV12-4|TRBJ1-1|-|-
TGTGCCAGCAGTTCCTCTTATGGTGAAGCTTTCTTT
CASSSSYGEAFF
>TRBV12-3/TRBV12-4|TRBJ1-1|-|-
TGTGCCAGCAGCTCCACGGAGACTGGGGCGGCTTTCTTT
CASSSTETGAAFF
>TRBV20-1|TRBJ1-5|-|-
TGCAGTGCTCCAACGGGGGGCCGCCAGCATTTT
CSAPTGGRQHF
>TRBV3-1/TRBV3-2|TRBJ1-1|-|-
TGTGCCAGCAGCCAGGCAATCATGAACACTGAAGCTTTCTTT
CASSQAIMNTEAFF
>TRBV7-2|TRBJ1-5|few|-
TGTGCCAGCAGACCACCAGGGGATCAGCCCCAGCATTTT
CASRPPGDQPQHF
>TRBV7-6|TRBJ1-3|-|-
TGTGCCAGCAGCTTAGCGGTCGCTGAACCGACTGGAAACACCATATATTTT
CASSLAVAEPTGNTIYF
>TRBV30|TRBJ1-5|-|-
TGTGCCTGGAGTAAGGGGCAGATAAGCAATCAGCCCCAGCATTTT
CAWSKGQISNQPQHF
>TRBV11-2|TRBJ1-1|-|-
TGTGCCAGCAGGCCTACAGGGTCTTGGGGGGCTTTCTTT
CASRPTGSWGAFF
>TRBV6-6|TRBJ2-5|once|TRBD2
TGTGCCAGCAGTAACCCGGGGGGTACAGAGACCCAGTACTTC
CASSNPGGTETQYF
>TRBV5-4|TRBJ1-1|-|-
TGTGCCAGCAGCTTGGAGGCGGTGAACACTGAAGCTTTCTTT
CASSLEAVNTEAFF
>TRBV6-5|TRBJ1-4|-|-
TGTGCCAGCAGTTTAGGGACACGGAATGAAAAACTGTTTTTT
CASSLGTRNEKLFF
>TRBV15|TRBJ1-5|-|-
TGTGCCACCAGCAGAGATGGGGGGGGAAGTCAGCCCCAGCATTTT
CATSRDGGGSQPQHF